One and the same sample provided the 19 T cell receptor beta chains below, sequenced in a study of blood T cell repertoires in COVID-19. Here immunoSEQ multiplex PCR was the method, and the copy in TCRdb shows in-frame clones only, minus some. The sample consists of about 180,000 clones, 86% of them appearing once. Material for sequencing was PBMCs or T cells enriched from blood (not recorded which). These receptors all come from a woman in her 30s who had recovered from COVID-19.

The chain has TRBV28 and TRBJ2-7; TRBD1 might be the D (5 bases). The ends were cut back, 2 bases at V and 2 bases at J, with 22 bases in the middle. Germline V gives CDR1 MDHEN, CDR2 SYDVKM. The length of the CDR3 is 18 residues. In nucleotides, the CDR3 is TGTGCCAGCAGTTTACCACGTGCCGCCAGGGTGGGTGCCTACGAGCAGTACTTC. Its translation: CASSLPRAARVGAYEQYF.

The chain employs TRBV9 and TRBJ2-1; 8 nucleotides match TRBD2. Germline trimming cut 1 base from V and 10 bases from J; bases unmatched to any gene: 10. The germline gives CDR1 SGDLS, CDR2 YYNGEE. The CDR3 has 15 residues. The chain's CDR3 is CASSVRGLVVQEQFF. CDR3 sequence (DNA): TGTGCCAGCAGCGTAAGGGGACTAGTAGTTCAGGAGCAGTTCTTC.

This rearrangement joins TRBV7-2 to TRBJ2-1; 7 positions match TRBD1. Germline CDR1 is SGHTA and CDR2 is FQGNSA. After removal of 1 base from V and 8 bases from J, the junction contained 8 bases not matched to a gene. This CDR3 has 15 amino acids. For the CDR3, the DNA is TGTGCCAGCAGCTTAGAGGGCAGGGGGTGGTATGAGCAGTTCTTC. The encoded protein is CASSLEGRGWYEQFF.

The chain is built from TRBV4-1 and TRBJ2-7; 11 positions agree with TRBD2. In germline, CDR1 is MGHRA, CDR2 YSYEKL. CDR3 length: 15 residues. The junction had 2 bases not matched to a gene; V was cut back by 0 bases and J by 4 bases. CDR3 bases: TGCGCCAGCAGCCAAGAAACTAGCGGGAGTTACGAGCAGTACTTC. Its translation is CASSQETSGSYEQYF.

The V call is TRBV28, the J call TRBJ2-1, with TRBD2 matching 12 bases. This CDR3 is built from 14 residues. Germline values: CDR1 MDHEN, CDR2 SYDVKM. V dropped 9 bases and J dropped 7; count of bases not matched to a gene: 7. CDR3 loop: CASGLAGTLNEQFF. CDR3 coding DNA: TGTGCCAGTGGACTAGCGGGGACTCTTAATGAGCAGTTCTTC.

The chain links TRBV27 to TRBJ2-7; tentatively, D is TRBD1 (6 bases). V lost 6 bases and J lost 3, with 12 bases in between. CDR3 length equals 13 residues. Germline assignment: CDR1 MNHEY and CDR2 SMNVEV (reference sequence). In DNA, the CDR3 is TGTGCCAGCAGCCGAGGACAGTTCTACGAGCAGTACTTC. It encodes CASSRGQFYEQYF.

This rearrangement joins TRBV7-9 to TRBJ2-7; tentatively, D is TRBD2 (5 bases). The V gene's germline CDR1 is SEHNR and CDR2 FQNEAQ (reference sequence). The CDR3 extends over 15 amino acids. Trimming took 7 bases from V and 0 from J, leaving 16 bases between them. The CDR3 nucleotides are TGTGCCAGCACCCCGGAGGTCGTGAGCTCCTACGAGCAGTACTTC. Its protein product is CASTPEVVSSYEQYF.

The rearrangement joins TRBV9 to TRBJ2-3, with D perhaps TRBD2 (5 bases). Trimming took 2 bases from V and 3 from J, leaving 7 bases between them. The CDR3 consists of 13 residues. Germline CDR1 is SGDLS and CDR2 is YYNGEE. CDR3 DNA sequence: TGTGCCAGCAGCGTCTGGGAGACAGATACGCAGTATTTT. Translating gives CASSVWETDTQYF.

The chain couples TRBV5-6 to TRBJ1-3; D not certain. V shed 2 bases and J shed 2 bases, with 5 bases lying between them. CDR1 SGHDT and CDR2 YYEEEE come from the germline V gene. The CDR3 runs 13 residues. The CDR3 DNA follows: TGTGCCAGCAGCTTCAGCGCTGGAAACACCATATATTTT. Protein product: CASSFSAGNTIYF.

V gene TRBV28 combines with J gene TRBJ2-5; D not certain. Germline CDR1 reads MDHEN; CDR2 reads SYDVKM. CDR3 length: 15 amino acids. V was pared by 6 bases and J by 1 base, with 15 bases between. The CDR3 is CASSSLQPGQETQYF. The CDR3 DNA reads as TGTGCCAGCAGCTCCCTCCAGCCGGGCCAAGAGACCCAGTACTTC.

The V call is TRBV4-1, the J call TRBJ1-2; TRBD1 matches at 10 bases. Germline V gene lookup returns CDR1 MGHRA and CDR2 YSYEKL. The CDR3 runs to 15 residues. With 1 base clipped from V and 7 bases from J, the junction kept 6 bases outside the gene matches. The CDR3 nucleotides are TGCGCCAGCAGCCAAGTTTCAGGGGACAGGGGTGGCTACACCTTC. Translating it yields CASSQVSGDRGGYTF.

J is TRBJ2-7 and V is TRBV28, with TRBD2 identical over 9 bases. The V segment lost 6 bases and the J segment 4 bases; nucleotides outside the gene matches: 13. CDR3 length: 16 residues. Looked up from germline, CDR1 is MDHEN and CDR2 is SYDVKM. CDR3 amino acids: CASRRLAETLNYEQYF. The DNA for the CDR3 is TGTGCCAGCAGGAGACTAGCGGAGACACTGAATTACGAGCAGTACTTC.

The CDR3 coding sequence is TGTGCCAGCACGGGGACAGTTGGTACTGAAGCTTTCTTT. Translated, it gives CASTGTVGTEAFF. The gene calls are TRBV6-5 and TRBJ1-1; the match to TRBD1 covers 7 bases. The CDR3 runs to 13 residues. Per germline, CDR1 MNHEY and CDR2 SVGAGI. V gave up 7 bases and J gave up 5 bases; unmatched junction bases: 7.

The chain is built from TRBV6-5 and TRBJ1-5, with 10 bases aligning to TRBD1. The CDR3 runs to 14 residues. Trimming removed 2 bases from V and 7 bases from J; junction bases left unmatched: 2. Germline CDR1 and CDR2: MNHEY and SVGAGI. The chain's CDR3 is CASSYGTGEQPQHF. CDR3 sequence (DNA): TGTGCCAGCAGTTACGGGACAGGGGAACAGCCCCAGCATTTT.

V and J are TRBV3-1 (or the pseudogene TRBV3-2) and TRBJ2-5, with unresolved D. Trimming took 1 base from V and 4 from J, leaving 10 bases between them. The CDR3 covers 14 residues. Germline lookup yields CDR1 LGHDT and CDR2 YNNKEL (reference sequence). CDR3 residues: CASSQVGDVETQYF. The CDR3 nucleotides read TGTGCCAGCAGCCAAGTCGGAGACGTAGAGACCCAGTACTTC.

This chain uses TRBV4-1 with TRBJ2-7; a possible D gene is TRBD1 (5 bases). Trimming removed 1 base from V and 3 bases from J, with 13 bases in between. This CDR3 region has 15 residues. From germline, CDR1 is MGHRA and CDR2 YSYEKL. CDR3 DNA sequence: TGCGCCAGCAGCCAAGTGACAGCCATCGGCTACGAGCAGTACTTC. Protein: CASSQVTAIGYEQYF.

This clone occurred once. The V gene is TRBV28, the J gene TRBJ2-7; tentative D call: TRBD2 (7 bases). V was cut by 2 bases and J by 1 base, with 9 bases left in between. This CDR3 contains 14 residues. Germline CDR1 is MDHEN and CDR2 is SYDVKM. CDR3 DNA: TGTGCCAGCAGTTTAGGGGGGGCATCCTACGAGCAGTACTTC. Translated: CASSLGGASYEQYF.

The rearrangement links TRBV11-3 to TRBJ2-1, with TRBD2 identical over 8 bases. The germline V gene has CDR1 SGHNT and CDR2 YENEEA. This CDR3 comprises 19 residues. V shed 5 bases and J 7 bases; nucleotides not matched to a gene: 22. The CDR3 bases are TGTGCCAGCAGCCGGATTCGCCCGGGACTAGGGAGTGGGGGGAATGAGCAGTTCTTC. This codes for CASSRIRPGLGSGGNEQFF.

The chain combines TRBV2 with TRBJ1-1; 12 bases fit TRBD1. Trimming cost V 6 bases and J 2 bases; bases outside gene matches: 4. The CDR3 extends over 15 amino acids. The germline V gene has CDR1 SNHLY and CDR2 FYNNEI. CDR3 in amino acids: CASRGQGARNTEAFF. The DNA for the CDR3 is TGTGCCAGCAGGGGACAGGGGGCCCGCAACACTGAAGCTTTCTTT.